In this sample, the clone carrying this T cell receptor (beta chain) turned up a few times. Its antigen is as yet unknown. TCRdb called the reads again in MiXCR, with one record for every CDR3 protein. The sample contains around 240,000 distinct CDR3 sequences, over 20% of which appear only once. Germline values: CDR1 SSHAT, CDR2 FNYEAQ (reference sequence). V lost 5 bases and J lost 2, with 9 bases in between. This CDR3 is 13 amino acids long. This record comes from a study of T cell repertoires in cytomegalovirus infection. Study-wide background: Both CMV infection and a matching HLA type were indicated by public TCR beta signatures.

Study results and caveats: The cumulative frequency of public TCR beta families distinguished individuals who carried CMV together with the relevant HLA.

The receptor's source is a human donor in good health (CMV status not recorded). Some clones in this sample may be carry-over from other donors' samples. Input material: CD8+ T cells from PBMCs. The V gene is TRBV7-7, the J gene TRBJ1-1, with D unclear. This CDR3 reads CASSTRINTEAFF. The CDR3 bases are TGTGCCAGCAGCACCAGGATTAACACTGAAGCTTTCTTT.